This TCR beta chain is from a study of T cells in Graves' hyperthyroidism and ophthalmopathy. As for this clonotype: As yet, its antigen is unknown.

Amplification of TCR beta CDR3 regions was performed using RNA transcripts as template. HTBI primers were employed in a first-round RT-PCR of the TCR CDR3. Using its own MiXCR run on the multiplex PCR reads, TCRdb lists one record per CDR3 protein. The sample lists approximately 630,000 distinct CDR3 sequences, about 16% occurring once. The CDR3 has 16 residues. The germline V gene has CDR1 SGHKS and CDR2 YYEKEE (reference sequence). Losses at the gene ends were 2 bases for V and 6 bases for J; bases not matched to a gene: 11. Hyperthyroidism in the patients, aged 18 to 65, was newly diagnosed and under 2 months in duration. Together with thyroid ultrasound, orbital computed tomography, serum thyroxine and TRAb, clinical symptoms were used for diagnoses. Cells are PBMCs isolated from more than 8.5 ml of fresh blood. General study points: The model's output predicted ophthalmopathy at a median of roughly 6.9 months prior to onset.

The chain joins TRBV5-5 to TRBJ2-3, with TRBD1 matching 8 bases. What was sequenced was blood. The source of this sequence is a woman in her 30s with Graves' hyperthyroidism. The CDR3 region has the DNA TGTGCCAGCAGCTTAGGGGGACAGGTATTACTGGATACGCAGTATTTT. Translation gives CASSLGGQVLLDTQYF.